Listed below are T cell receptor beta chains from one sample, sequenced in a study of T cell responses to AZD1222 COVID-19 vaccine. The table came from immunoSEQ multiplex PCR; TCRdb's copy has only in-frame clones and leaves some out. The sample records about 110,000 clones, around nine tenths being singletons. The source material was peripheral blood, sampled 28 days after the second AZD1222 dose. The receptors were gathered from an adult who received the AZD1222 COVID-19 vaccine. CDR3s leave out the opening cysteine and the closing phenylalanine or tryptophan.

TRBV7-9,TRBJ2-2,ASSLARTGELF
TRBV6-1,TRBJ1-5,ASSDRGPNQPQH
TRBV7-6,TRBJ2-5,ASSFTGGQSETQY
TRBV3-1/TRBV3-2,TRBJ1-6,ASSQDYRSYNSPLH
TRBV18,TRBJ2-3,ASSRGDSGTDTQY
TRBV29-1,TRBJ2-3,SVDPTGVY
TRBV19,TRBJ1-5,ASSRMTGVRQPQH
TRBV18,TRBJ2-5,ASSIMMDRGETQY
TRBV6-2/TRBV6-3,TRBJ2-4,ASSYDRAKAKNIQY
TRBV4-3,TRBJ1-5,ASSMSRGSSQPQH
TRBV9,TRBJ1-2,ASSVTSGVGGGYT
TRBV14,TRBJ2-3,ASSQERSLDTQY
TRBV5-4,TRBJ2-7,ASSGGADSSYEQY
TRBV10-3,TRBJ2-7,AIRGTGYEQY
TRBV4-1,TRBJ1-2,ASSQGTVEGYT
TRBV6-5,TRBJ2-7,ASSRFGSYEQY
TRBV5-4,TRBJ2-3,ASSLGVWSTDTQY
TRBV6-5,TRBJ2-7,ASSRDNTYEQY
TRBV5-6,TRBJ1-5,ASSLLGSGNQPQH
TRBV7-2,TRBJ2-7,ASSPSGGATYEQY
TRBV4-3,TRBJ2-1,ASSHGREGGNEQF
TRBV11-3,TRBJ2-1,ASSLGASHEQF
TRBV20-1,TRBJ2-7,SASLNSYEQY
TRBV5-1,TRBJ1-4,ASTPGSGATNEKLF
TRBV28,TRBJ2-7,ASSLQSDRGQY
TRBV3-1/TRBV3-2,TRBJ1-1,ASSQGMDGDTEAF
TRBV2,TRBJ1-1,ATGRTMNTEAF
TRBV28,TRBJ2-3,ASSLERGGTDTQY
TRBV5-6,TRBJ2-3,ASSLTSGAARDTQY